This is a list of T cell receptor beta chains from one sample in a study of cytomegalovirus exposure and HLA in healthy donors. Repertoires were generated with immunoSEQ multiplex PCR, while TCRdb's copy carries only in-frame clones and drops some. The sample holds approximately 150,000 clones, about 80% seen once. The specimen sequenced was PBMCs. The receptors here all came from a woman aged 55-69 years in good health and CMV-seropositive. Each CDR3 is given with its conserved first and last residue. D genes are given only for firm matches. A row's size may be missing; if present it is once, few, many or a size class.

TRBJ2-1 15 TRBD2 NA TRBV30 TGTGCCTGGAGTCCTCTAGCGGGAGGAGTAAATGAGCAGTTCTTC CAWSPLAGGVNEQFF
TRBJ2-5 13 NA NA TRBV7-9 TGTGCCAGCAGCTTTTACAGCCAAGAGACCCAGTACTTC CASSFYSQETQYF
TRBJ1-1 14 NA NA TRBV10-3 TGTGCCATCAGTGATCCCCTATTGAACACTGAAGCTTTCTTT CAISDPLLNTEAFF
TRBJ2-5 13 TRBD1 NA TRBV28 TGTGCCAGCAGTTTAAACAGGGGGAAGACCCAGTACTTC CASSLNRGKTQYF
TRBJ2-7 16 TRBD1 NA TRBV6-5 TGTGCCAGCAGTTACTCCTATAGAGGGGGCAAGGTCGAGCAGTACTTC CASSYSYRGGKVEQYF
TRBJ2-1 15 TRBD2 NA TRBV11-3 TGTGCCAGCAGTTTCCCGGGACTAGCGGAAAATGAGCAGTTCTTC CASSFPGLAENEQFF
TRBJ2-3 16 TRBD1 NA TRBV5-8 TGTGCCAGCAGCGCCGGACAGGCCACTAGCACAGATACGCAGTATTTT CASSAGQATSTDTQYF
TRBJ2-5 14 NA few TRBV19 TGTGCCAGTAGTATCAGCGGACCGGCGGAGACCCAGTACTTC CASSISGPAETQYF
TRBJ2-1 16 TRBD2 NA TRBV5-1 TGCGCCAGCAGCTTGGTCGGCGGGAGCTCCTACAATGAGCAGTTCTTC CASSLVGGSSYNEQFF
TRBJ1-3 16 NA NA TRBV10-3 TGTGCCATCAGTGTCGGACATCCGAGCTCTGGAAACACCATATATTTT CAISVGHPSSGNTIYF
TRBJ1-1 16 TRBD1 NA TRBV27 TGTGCCAGCAAGCGGGTCGGAAGGGGGCCCAACACTGAAGCTTTCTTT CASKRVGRGPNTEAFF
TRBJ2-1 12 NA NA TRBV15 TGTGCCACCAGCAGACTTGGGCCCGACCAGTTCTTC CATSRLGPDQFF
TRBJ1-4 16 TRBD1 NA TRBV5-4 TGTGCCAGCAGCCCCGGACAGGGTACCCTTAATGAAAAACTGTTTTTT CASSPGQGTLNEKLFF
TRBJ2-2 19 TRBD2 NA TRBV5-1 TGCGCCAGCAGCGCTTTCCTTAGGACTAGCGGACTGAACACCGGGGAGCTGTTTTTT CASSAFLRTSGLNTGELFF
TRBJ2-4 20 TRBD2 NA TRBV4-2 TGTGCCAGCAGCCAAGATGTACCAACTAGCGGGACCTTAGCCAAAAACATTCAGTACTTC CASSQDVPTSGTLAKNIQYF
TRBJ2-3 16 TRBD1 NA TRBV6-6 TGTGCCAGCAGTTCCTCGGGACAGGGGGGCACAGATACGCAGTATTTT CASSSSGQGGTDTQYF
TRBJ2-1 13 NA NA TRBV27 TGTGCCAGTGGCAGAAGCTCCTACAATGAGCAGTTCTTC CASGRSSYNEQFF